Listed here are 30 T cell receptor beta chains from one sample, sequenced in a study of blood T cells in healthy people across ages. Alongside a J-beta primer mix, a sample-barcoded 5' primer served in a second PCR lasting about 7 to 12 cycles. TCRdb reprocessed the 5' RACE reads with MiXCR, giving one entry per CDR3 protein. The sample includes some 1 million distinct CDR3 sequences, 35% to 55% of them seen just once. The sample comprised blood. These receptors originate from a woman aged 55-69 years in good health.

V is TRBV7-8 and J is TRBJ2-3; D tentatively reads TRBD1 or TRBD2 (5 bases each). Germline CDR1 SGHVS, CDR2 FQNEAQ. V was pared by 8 bases and J by 1 base, with 10 bases between. This CDR3 region has 13 residues. The CDR3 here is CASARDRTDTQYF. The CDR3 nucleotides are TGTGCCAGCGCCCGGGACCGCACAGATACGCAGTATTTT.

Turning to this clonotype: One junction end disagrees with the germline gene, perhaps due to a read error. V is TRBV10-3 and J is TRBJ2-7, with 9 bases identical to TRBD2. Germline V gene data show CDR1 as ENHRY and CDR2 as SYGVKD. The CDR3 loop spans 13 amino acids. CDR3 bases: TGTGCCGTCAGGGGGACTAGCTCCGTCGAGCAGTACTTC. It translates to CAVRGTSSVEQYF.

This clonotype has only one observation. The chain has TRBV20-1 and TRBJ2-5, with TRBD1 matching over 9 bases. The closer fit of TRBJ2-7 to the DNA end suggests the J call may be wrong. Germline loops: CDR1 DFQATT, CDR2 SNEGSKA (reference sequence). This CDR3 has 14 residues. CDR3 sequence: CSARNTTGGNEQYF. CDR3 nucleotides: TGCAGTGCTAGAAATACGACAGGGGGTAACGAGCAGTACTTC.

This clonotype was found a few times. The genes are TRBV12-3 or TRBV12-4 and TRBJ2-7; 15 bases match TRBD2. CDR3 length: 16 residues. The J segment lost 5 bases and the V segment lost 3 bases, leaving 5 bases of the junction unmatched. CDR3 in DNA: TGTGCCAGCAGTTTTGGACTAGCGGGAGGGCTAAACGAGCAGTACTTC. It is translated as CASSFGLAGGLNEQYF.

The chain couples TRBV6-1 to TRBJ2-2; a weak D match, TRBD1 (5 bases). Looked up from germline, CDR1 is MNHNS and CDR2 is SASEGT. There are 12 residues in the CDR3. V dropped 6 bases and J dropped 6 bases, with 8 bases sitting between them. CDR3 nucleotide sequence: TGTGCCAGCAGAAGGGGTGCCGGGGAGCTGTTTTTT. Translated, it gives CASRRGAGELFF.

The chain couples TRBV24-1 to TRBJ2-5; weak D call: TRBD2 (6 bases). In germline, CDR1 is KGHDR, CDR2 SFDVKD. V lost 5 bases, J lost 5 bases, and 14 bases lay in between. This CDR3 spans 14 amino acids. CDR3 amino acids: CATSGSPGGETQYF. The CDR3 bases are TGTGCCACCAGTGGGAGTCCAGGAGGGGAGACCCAGTACTTC.

The V gene is TRBV20-1, the J gene TRBJ1-1, with 7 bases aligning to TRBD1. CDR1 is DFQATT, CDR2 SNEGSKA, per germline (reference sequence). The ends lost 3 bases at V and 5 bases at J; junction bases unmatched: 6. The CDR3 is made up of 13 amino acids. The CDR3 here is CSASDSGGTEAFF. The CDR3 DNA follows: TGCAGTGCTAGCGATTCAGGGGGAACTGAAGCTTTCTTT.

This clonotype appeared a few times. The chain joins TRBV4-2 to TRBJ2-7; D is tentatively TRBD1 or TRBD2 (5 bases each). V lost 2 bases and J 4 bases, leaving 12 bases between the germline ends. The CDR3 loop spans 14 amino acids. The V gene's germline CDR1 is LGHNA and CDR2 YNFKEQ. The CDR3 here is CASSQLDGAYEQYF. Here the CDR3 DNA reads TGTGCCAGCAGCCAACTGGACGGGGCTTACGAGCAGTACTTC.

The genes are TRBV18 and TRBJ2-1, with TRBD2 matching 13 bases. Germline CDR1 and CDR2: KGHSH and LQKENI. CDR3 length equals 15 residues. With V trimmed by 8 bases and J by 7 bases, 8 bases remained unmatched. The CDR3 DNA sequence: TGTGCCAGCAGCCCTTTACTAGCGGGAGGGAATGAGCAGTTCTTC. It is translated as CASSPLLAGGNEQFF.

J is TRBJ2-3 and V is TRBV21-1; the table's D call, TRBD1, was not checked against the DNA. TRBV21-1 is classified as a pseudogene. This CDR3 is 13 amino acids long. For the CDR3, the DNA is TGTGCCAGCGGGGACAGGGACCCAGATACGCAGTATTTT. Protein sequence: CASGDRDPDTQYF.

The chain carries TRBV24-1 and TRBJ2-3; no definite D call. CDR1 is KGHDR and CDR2 is SFDVKD in the germline V gene. V was cut by 2 bases and J by 2 bases, with 4 bases left in between. The length of the CDR3 is 13 residues. CDR3 region: CATSDSYTDTQYF. The CDR3 DNA reads as TGTGCCACCAGTGATTCCTACACAGATACGCAGTATTTT.

This chain connects TRBV20-1 to TRBJ1-2; 11 bases fit TRBD1. Germline CDR1 is DFQATT and CDR2 is SNEGSKA (reference sequence). Germline trimming cut 6 bases from V and 8 bases from J; bases unmatched to any gene: 8. CDR3 length: 13 amino acids. CDR3 amino acids: CSARTGGAGGYTF. DNA for the CDR3: TGCAGTGCCCGGACAGGGGGCGCGGGGGGCTACACCTTC.

In its sample, this clonotype was seen a few times. The chain has TRBV6-1 and TRBJ2-7, with D perhaps given as TRBD1 or TRBD2 (7 bases each). V lost 4 bases, J lost 2 bases, and 18 bases lay in between. CDR3 length equals 16 residues. Per germline, CDR1 MNHNS and CDR2 SASEGT. CDR3 sequence (DNA): TGTGCCAGCAGTGTAAACTTACAGGGGACTACCTACGAGCAGTACTTC. Translating gives CASSVNLQGTTYEQYF.

The chain links TRBV24-1 to TRBJ2-1, with a possible D match to TRBD2 (5 bases). The V end lost 3 bases, the J end lost 1 base, and 18 bases lay between the germline ends. The CDR3 loop spans 18 amino acids. Germline lookup yields CDR1 KGHDR and CDR2 SFDVKD. The CDR3 region has the DNA TGTGCCACCAGTGATATATCTAGAGGGCCGAGTTCCTACAATGAGCAGTTCTTC. Translating gives CATSDISRGPSSYNEQFF.

The rearrangement joins TRBV9 to TRBJ2-7; 11 positions match TRBD2. CDR1 is SGDLS and CDR2 is YYNGEE in the germline V gene. Losses at the gene ends were 0 bases for V and 2 bases for J; bases not matched to a gene: 10. The CDR3 length is 18 residues. The CDR3 loop reads CASSVGPFSGRGTYEQYF. CDR3 sequence (DNA): TGTGCCAGCAGCGTAGGGCCCTTTAGCGGGAGGGGTACCTACGAGCAGTACTTC.

This sequence joins TRBV2 and TRBJ1-2, with D perhaps TRBD1 (6 bases). This CDR3 is built from 16 residues. Germline CDR1 SNHLY, CDR2 FYNNEI. V lost 6 bases and J lost 2, with 19 bases in between. The CDR3 bases are TGTGCCAGCAGCCGGGACACCGGTATCCAAAACTATGGCTACACCTTC. It yields the protein CASSRDTGIQNYGYTF.

The CDR3 region has the DNA TGTGCCAGCAGCCCAGGGACAGGGGGCAACTATGGCTACACCTTC. Translating gives CASSPGTGGNYGYTF. The chain employs TRBV9 and TRBJ1-2; 12 nucleotides line up with TRBD1. Germline CDR1 and CDR2: SGDLS and YYNGEE. This CDR3 is built from 15 residues. Unmatched junction bases numbered 3, after V lost 4 bases and J lost 2 bases.

Note on this clonotype: A read error may produce the germline difference seen at one junction end. The chain has TRBV5-1 and TRBJ2-5; possible D gene TRBD2, 6 bases. The CDR3 spans 12 residues. Per the germline V gene, CDR1 is SGHRS and CDR2 is YFSETQ. In DNA, the CDR3 is TGCGCCGGCAGCTTGGAGGGAAAGACCCAGTACTTC. Its protein is CAGSLEGKTQYF. The whole variable domain, remainder taken from reference TRBV5-1 and TRBJ2-5, is KAGVTQTPRYLIKTRGQQVTLSCSPISGHRSVSWYQQTPGQGLQFLFEYFSETQRNKGNFPGRFSGRQFSNSRSEMNVSTLELGDSALYLCAGSLEGKTQYFGPGTRLLVL.

This clonotype was counted a few times. The chain carries TRBV28 and TRBJ2-5; tentative D call: TRBD1 (6 bases). Germline V CDR1 and CDR2: MDHEN, SYDVKM. The CDR3 is 13 residues long. Trimming stripped 10 bases from V and 5 bases from J, with 17 bases between. The CDR3 DNA sequence: TGTGCCATCGAACAGGGTAGAGGGGAGACCCAGTACTTC. Translation: CAIEQGRGETQYF.

This chain uses TRBV28 with TRBJ2-1, with D perhaps matching TRBD1 or TRBD2 (5 bases each). Between the trimmed V and J ends, which lost 5 bases and 7 bases, there was a span of 21 bases. CDR3 length: 16 residues. Germline assignment: CDR1 MDHEN and CDR2 SYDVKM. CDR3 sequence reads: CASSGDGPGTTNEQFF. As DNA, the CDR3 is TGTGCCAGCAGTGGGGATGGACCCGGGACCACAAATGAGCAGTTCTTC.

This chain uses TRBV7-3 with TRBJ2-2, with TRBD1 matching 8 bases. V dropped 8 bases and J dropped 0; count of bases not matched to a gene: 2. Germline V gene sequence: CDR1 SGHTA, CDR2 FQGTGA. The CDR3 sequence is 14 residues long. Here the CDR3 DNA reads TGTGCCAGCCAGGGGGCGTCGAACACCGGGGAGCTGTTTTTT. This translates into CASQGASNTGELFF.

The V call is TRBV29-1, the J call TRBJ1-2, with 9 bases fitting TRBD1. The CDR3 runs to 13 residues. V was pared by 7 bases and J by 2 bases, with 5 bases of the junction left unmatched. Germline V lookup: CDR1 SQVTM, CDR2 ANQGSEA. In DNA, the CDR3 is TGCAGCGGGGGACAGGGCCGCAACTATGGCTACACCTTC. Translation gives CSGGQGRNYGYTF.

The chain has TRBV6-1 and TRBJ1-2; no reliable D call. V was clipped by 0 bases and J by 2 bases, with 13 bases between them. Germline assignment: CDR1 MNHNS and CDR2 SASEGT. This CDR3 has 16 residues. CDR3 loop: CASSEARGSVNYGYTF. CDR3 in DNA: TGTGCCAGCAGTGAAGCGCGGGGATCTGTCAACTATGGCTACACCTTC.

This chain joins TRBV24-1 and TRBJ2-7, with D tentatively TRBD1 (6 bases). CDR3 length: 15 amino acids. In germline, CDR1 is KGHDR, CDR2 SFDVKD. V was cut by 2 bases and J by 3 bases, with 13 bases left in between. CDR3 bases: TGTGCCACCAGTGATTCCCAGGGGAAAGGCTACGAGCAGTACTTC. This encodes CATSDSQGKGYEQYF.

V gene TRBV7-9 combines with J gene TRBJ2-7; D gene unclear. V was pared by 3 bases and J by 4 bases, with 16 bases between. CDR1 and CDR2 from the germline V gene are SEHNR and FQNEAQ (reference sequence). The CDR3 is 15 residues long. Here the CDR3 DNA reads TGTGCCAGCAGCTTCGCAGCGAGCAAGCATTACGAGCAGTACTTC. It is translated as CASSFAASKHYEQYF.

The V gene is TRBV20-1, the J gene TRBJ2-7; unclear D gene. The length of the CDR3 is 13 residues. CDR1 and CDR2 from the germline V gene are DFQATT and SNEGSKA (reference sequence). The V end lost 4 bases, the J end lost 7 bases, and 17 bases lay between the germline ends. CDR3 sequence reads: CSAKAPSYNEQYF. The CDR3 DNA is TGCAGTGCTAAAGCGCCTTCCTACAATGAGCAGTACTTC.

This rearrangement joins TRBV5-4 to TRBJ2-3, with 7 nucleotides matching TRBD2. Germline CDR1 reads SGHNT; CDR2 reads YYREEE (reference sequence). The CDR3 contains 17 residues. Trimming cost V 4 bases and J 3 bases; bases outside gene matches: 14. In DNA form, the CDR3 reads TGTGCCAGCAGCCCGATGGGTAGCGGGTGGGTTACAGATACGCAGTATTTT. Protein product: CASSPMGSGWVTDTQYF.

The chain joins TRBV11-3 to TRBJ2-1; possible D gene TRBD2, 5 bases. This CDR3 contains 15 residues. Per the germline V gene, CDR1 is SGHNT and CDR2 is YENEEA. Trimming cost V 4 bases and J 1 base, with 11 bases left between them. This chain's CDR3 is CASSSLASSYNEQFF. CDR3 coding DNA: TGTGCCAGCAGCTCATTAGCGAGTTCCTACAATGAGCAGTTCTTC.

The chain employs TRBV6-1 and TRBJ2-1; D is unclear. The CDR3 spans 16 residues. V lost 5 bases, J lost 6 bases, and 20 bases lay in between. In germline, CDR1 is MNHNS, CDR2 SASEGT. DNA for the CDR3: TGTGCCAGCAGTCTAGAAACGGGCAGTATCGGCAATGAGCAGTTCTTC. Its translation is CASSLETGSIGNEQFF.

The V gene is TRBV12-3 or TRBV12-4, the J gene TRBJ1-2; 9 bases map to TRBD1. The junction had 21 bases not matched to a gene; V was cut back by 5 bases and J by 2 bases. CDR3 length: 20 amino acids. As DNA, the CDR3 is TGTGCCAGCAGTCCTAGACCTACCCCGGACAGGGGATTGTTGAACTATGGCTACACCTTC. This translates into CASSPRPTPDRGLLNYGYTF.